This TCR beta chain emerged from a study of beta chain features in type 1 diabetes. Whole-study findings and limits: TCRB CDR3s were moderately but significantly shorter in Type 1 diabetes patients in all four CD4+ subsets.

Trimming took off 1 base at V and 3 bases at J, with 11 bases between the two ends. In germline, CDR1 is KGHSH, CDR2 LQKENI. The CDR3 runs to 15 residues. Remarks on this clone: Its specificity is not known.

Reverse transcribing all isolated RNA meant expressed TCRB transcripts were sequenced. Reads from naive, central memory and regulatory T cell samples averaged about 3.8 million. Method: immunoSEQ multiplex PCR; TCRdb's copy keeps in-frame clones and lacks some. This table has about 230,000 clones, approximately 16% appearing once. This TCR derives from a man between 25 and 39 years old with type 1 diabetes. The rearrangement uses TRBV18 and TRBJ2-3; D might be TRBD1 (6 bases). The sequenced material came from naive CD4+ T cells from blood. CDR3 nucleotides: TGTGCCAGCTCACCACAAGGGGGTTCAACAGATACGCAGTATTTT. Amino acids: CASSPQGGSTDTQYF.